The 32 T cell receptor beta chains reported below all come from one sample, sequenced in a study of graft-versus-host responses after intestinal transplantation. Some clones are missing from TCRdb's copy, which holds only in-frame ones; the method was immunoSEQ multiplex PCR. Among roughly 110,000 clones, about 92% were seen once, and the ten largest hold under 1.5%. Which antigens these TCRs recognize remains unknown. The material sequenced was unstimulated CD8+ T cells sorted from spleen or lymph node cells, taken before transplant. The receptors were gathered from a human donor who was the organ donor for an intestinal transplant.

This clone was seen a few times. The rearrangement links TRBV6-1 to TRBJ1-2; the D is unclear. Trimming cost V 4 bases and J 3 bases, with 12 bases left between them. The V gene's germline CDR1 is MNHNS and CDR2 SASEGT. The CDR3 is made up of 14 amino acids. As DNA, the CDR3 is TGTGCCAGCAGTGGTTTCGCAGTCGACTATGGCTACACCTTC. Its translation: CASSGFAVDYGYTF.

This sequence joins TRBV5-6 and TRBJ2-1, with 7 bases aligning to TRBD2. CDR3 length: 14 residues. J lost 5 bases, V lost 4 bases, and 6 bases had no gene match. Germline values: CDR1 SGHDT, CDR2 YYEEEE. The CDR3 reads CASSRGLQNNEQFF. CDR3 sequence (DNA): TGTGCCAGCAGCAGGGGACTACAGAACAATGAGCAGTTCTTC.

This rearrangement joins TRBV2 to TRBJ2-7; a weak D match, TRBD1 (6 bases). The CDR3 is 13 residues long. Trimming stripped 8 bases from V and 2 bases from J, with 13 bases between. Germline-derived CDR1 and CDR2 are SNHLY and FYNNEI. The CDR3 loop is CASREPGAYEQYF. The CDR3 DNA follows: TGTGCCAGCCGCGAACCAGGGGCCTACGAGCAGTACTTC.

This clone appeared once. V is TRBV4-3 and J is TRBJ2-1; D possibly corresponds to TRBD1 (6 bases). V was clipped by 1 base and J by 5 bases, with 18 bases between them. This CDR3 comprises 17 residues. Germline CDR1 and CDR2: LGHNA and YSLEER. The CDR3 is CASSQGSGWGLDNEQFF. In DNA, the CDR3 is TGCGCCAGCAGCCAAGGTTCTGGATGGGGGCTAGACAATGAGCAGTTCTTC.

The chain joins TRBV29-1 to TRBJ1-2; TRBD1 might be the D (5 bases). Germline V gene lookup returns CDR1 SQVTM and CDR2 ANQGSEA. This CDR3 contains 16 residues. Between the trimmed V and J ends, which lost 3 bases and 0 bases, there was a span of 17 bases. The CDR3 DNA sequence: TGCAGCGTTGACGGGGGTCCCAGCGGAACTAACTATGGCTACACCTTC. This sequence encodes CSVDGGPSGTNYGYTF.

This clone was counted a few times. The V gene is TRBV11-2, the J gene TRBJ2-7; D remains unclear. There are 13 residues in the CDR3. Germline CDR1 is SGHAT and CDR2 is FQNNGV. V dropped 1 base and J dropped 0 bases, with 4 bases sitting between them. The chain's CDR3 is CASSLGHSYEQYF. In nucleotides, the CDR3 is TGTGCCAGCAGCTTAGGACACTCCTACGAGCAGTACTTC.

The rearrangement joins TRBV4-1 to TRBJ2-7; 7 bases line up with TRBD2. V dropped 4 bases and J dropped 0; count of bases not matched to a gene: 6. CDR1 and CDR2 (germline): MGHRA, YSYEKL. The CDR3 loop spans 15 amino acids. The CDR3 DNA reads as TGCGCCAGCAGCCTTATAGCGGGCCCCTCCTACGAGCAGTACTTC. It yields the protein CASSLIAGPSYEQYF.

This clone showed up just once. This sequence joins TRBV6-1 and TRBJ1-2; the D gene is possibly TRBD1 (6 bases). Trimming removed 6 bases at V and 1 base at J, with 9 bases between. The CDR3 consists of 13 residues. CDR1 and CDR2 from the germline V gene are MNHNS and SASEGT. CDR3 protein: CASSNRVNYGYTF. CDR3 in DNA: TGTGCCAGCAGCAACAGGGTTAACTATGGCTACACCTTC.

The chain has TRBV10-3 and TRBJ2-7, with D possibly being TRBD1 (5 bases). V was cut by 2 bases and J by 0 bases, with 8 bases left in between. The CDR3 runs 14 residues. Germline V lookup: CDR1 ENHRY, CDR2 SYGVKD. CDR3 sequence reads: CAISEPDSSYEQYF. The CDR3 DNA follows: TGTGCCATCAGTGAGCCCGACAGCTCCTACGAGCAGTACTTC.

The chain links TRBV27 to TRBJ2-1; D possibly corresponds to TRBD2 (6 bases). CDR1 and CDR2 (germline): MNHEY, SMNVEV (reference sequence). CDR3 length: 14 residues. Trimming left V 5 bases short and J 5 bases short, with 13 bases between. The CDR3, as DNA: TGTGCCAGCAGTCTCACTAGCCCTGACAATGAGCAGTTCTTC. This codes for CASSLTSPDNEQFF.

The rearrangement uses TRBV4-3 and TRBJ1-2; D uncertain. Trimming took 3 bases from V and 1 from J, leaving 9 bases between them. This CDR3 spans 14 amino acids. The germline gives CDR1 LGHNA, CDR2 YSLEER. The CDR3 protein is CASSHGRLNYGYTF. For the CDR3, the DNA is TGCGCCAGCAGCCATGGACGGCTTAACTATGGCTACACCTTC.

CDR3 DNA: TGTGCCAGTATATGGGGGAACACTGAAGCTTTCTTT. Protein product: CASIWGNTEAFF. V gene TRBV19 combines with J gene TRBJ1-1; no reliable D call. There are 12 residues in the CDR3. CDR1 LNHDA and CDR2 SQIVND come from the germline V gene (reference sequence). V lost 7 bases, J lost 1 base, and 7 bases lay in between.

The chain has TRBV6-4 and TRBJ2-1; 7 bases agree with TRBD2. V lost 3 bases, J lost 8 bases, and 7 bases stayed unmatched. This CDR3 has 14 residues. The germline V gene has CDR1 MRHNA and CDR2 SNTAGT. CDR3 in amino acids: CASSDGGSIYEQFF. CDR3 DNA sequence: TGTGCCAGCAGTGATGGCGGGAGTATCTATGAGCAGTTCTTC.

V is TRBV5-5 and J is TRBJ1-1; the D gene is possibly TRBD1 (5 bases). The CDR3 consists of 15 residues. CDR1 SGHKS and CDR2 YYEKEE come from the germline V gene (reference sequence). Deletions cut 4 bases from V and 0 bases from J, with 13 bases between. The CDR3: CASSHRDGVNTEAFF. The CDR3 DNA is TGTGCCAGCAGCCACCGGGACGGAGTGAACACTGAAGCTTTCTTT.

This chain uses TRBV11-2 with TRBJ2-7; TRBD1 matches 9 bases. V lost 6 bases and J lost 0; bases outside the gene matches: 3. From germline, CDR1 is SGHAT and CDR2 FQNNGV. The length of the CDR3 is 14 residues. The CDR3 coding sequence is TGTGCCAGCAGACGGACAGGGGCCTCCTACGAGCAGTACTTC. It yields the protein CASRRTGASYEQYF. The whole variable domain, remainder taken from reference TRBV11-2 and TRBJ2-7, is EAGVAQSPRYKIIEKRQSVAFWCNPISGHATLYWYQQILGQGPKLLIQFQNNGVVDDSQLPKDRFSAERLKGVDSTLKIQPAKLEDSAVYLCASRRTGASYEQYFGPGTRLTVT.

This clone was detected once. The genes are TRBV19 and TRBJ2-1; D is perhaps TRBD1 or TRBD2 (5 bases each). The CDR3 totals 15 residues. Germline CDR1 LNHDA, CDR2 SQIVND (reference sequence). Between the trimmed V and J ends, which lost 3 bases and 2 bases, there was a span of 11 bases. This chain's CDR3 is CASSMSGTPYNEQFF. The CDR3 nucleotides are TGTGCCAGTAGTATGTCCGGGACCCCCTACAATGAGCAGTTCTTC.

The rearrangement joins TRBV23-1 to TRBJ1-5; the D gene is possibly TRBD1 (6 bases). TRBV23-1 is assigned to the ORF class and has an uncertain function. This CDR3 is 16 amino acids long. V was cut by 0 bases and J by 2 bases, with 11 bases left in between. The CDR3: CASSQSSSGGNQPQHF. DNA of the CDR3: TGCGCCAGCAGTCAATCCTCTTCAGGGGGCAATCAGCCCCAGCATTTT.

The V gene is TRBV27, the J gene TRBJ2-1, with D possibly being TRBD2 (6 bases). The V end lost 3 bases, the J end lost 0 bases, and 9 bases lay between the germline ends. Per the germline V gene, CDR1 is MNHEY and CDR2 is SMNVEV (reference sequence). This CDR3 is built from 15 residues. The DNA for the CDR3 is TGTGCCAGCAGTTTTACCGGGAGCTCCTACAATGAGCAGTTCTTC. Its translation is CASSFTGSSYNEQFF.

The V gene is TRBV27, the J gene TRBJ1-5; D perhaps matches TRBD1 (6 bases). Per the germline V gene, CDR1 is MNHEY and CDR2 is SMNVEV (reference sequence). The germline V and J ends were trimmed by 5 bases and 3 bases, with 14 bases remaining between them. The length of the CDR3 is 15 residues. The CDR3 spells CASSLMTGPNQPQHF. The CDR3 DNA is TGTGCCAGCAGTCTTATGACAGGCCCCAATCAGCCCCAGCATTTT.

This chain joins TRBV25-1 and TRBJ1-4, with 8 bases lining up with TRBD1. The CDR3 is 16 residues long. The trim removed 2 bases at V and 7 bases at J, leaving 9 bases unmatched. The germline gives CDR1 MGHDK, CDR2 SYGVNS. CDR3 DNA: TGTGCCAGCAGTGAACCTCGACAGGGGCATCGTGAAAAACTGTTTTTT. It translates to CASSEPRQGHREKLFF.

As for this clone: Other nucleotide sequences from this sample produce the same CDR3. CDR3 in DNA: TGTGCCTGGAGTGTGGGGACTGAAGCTTTCTTT. This gives the protein CAWSVGTEAFF. This chain uses TRBV30 with TRBJ1-1; D not resolved. This CDR3 spans 11 amino acids. V lost 0 bases, J lost 5 bases, and 4 bases lay in between. CDR1 and CDR2 (germline): GTSNPN, SVGIG (reference sequence). Full variable domain (missing parts from reference TRBV30 and TRBJ1-1): SQTIHQWPATLVQPVGSPLSLECTVEGTSNPNLYWYRQAAGRGLQLLFYSVGIGQISSEVPQNLSASRPQDRQFILSSKKLLLSDSGFYLCAWSVGTEAFFGQGTRLTVV.

The gene calls are TRBV27 and TRBJ2-4; D call uncertain. Deletions cut 2 bases from V and 8 bases from J, with 4 bases between. CDR1 is MNHEY and CDR2 is SMNVEV in the germline V gene (reference sequence). The CDR3 sequence is 11 residues long. The CDR3 DNA follows: TGTGCCAGCAGTTTAGGAGACATTCAGTACTTC. It specifies CASSLGDIQYF.

The chain couples TRBV9 to TRBJ1-3, with a tentative D call TRBD1 (5 bases). Germline-derived CDR1 and CDR2 are SGDLS and YYNGEE. The V gene lost 0 bases and the J gene lost 0 bases, with 7 bases spanning the gap. CDR3 length equals 15 residues. The CDR3 is CASSVDGHSGNTIYF. As DNA, the CDR3 is TGTGCCAGCAGCGTAGACGGACACTCTGGAAACACCATATATTTT.

About this clone: Other DNA sequences of this sample code for an identical CDR3. This chain uses TRBV19 with TRBJ2-7; possible D gene TRBD2, 6 bases. Between the trimmed V and J ends, which lost 3 bases and 0 bases, there was a span of 9 bases. Germline V gene data show CDR1 as LNHDA and CDR2 as SQIVND (reference sequence). The CDR3 loop spans 14 amino acids. The CDR3 sequence is CASSMSGSSYEQYF. The DNA for the CDR3 is TGTGCCAGTAGTATGTCCGGGAGCTCCTACGAGCAGTACTTC. Looking up the rest from reference TRBV19 and TRBJ2-7 gives the full variable domain: DGGITQSPKYLFRKEGQNVTLSCEQNLNHDAMYWYRQDPGQGLRLIYYSQIVNDFQKGDIAEGYSVSREKKESFPLTVTSAQKNPTAFYLCASSMSGSSYEQYFGPGTRLTVT.

The chain recombines TRBV9 with TRBJ2-1; D assignment may be TRBD1 or TRBD2 (5 bases each). Looked up from germline, CDR1 is SGDLS and CDR2 is YYNGEE. The CDR3 has 14 residues. With 3 bases removed from V and 3 bases from J, the gap between germline ends came to 10 bases. The CDR3 DNA sequence: TGTGCCAGCAGCGGGGGGAGCGGCTACAATGAGCAGTTCTTC. Translation: CASSGGSGYNEQFF.

The chain links TRBV29-1 to TRBJ1-2; D unresolved. This CDR3 comprises 12 residues. V dropped 5 bases and J dropped 4 bases, with 11 bases sitting between them. In germline, CDR1 is SQVTM, CDR2 ANQGSEA. The CDR3 nucleotides read TGCAGCGTTTGGTCAGACCCCTATGGCTACACCTTC. Encoded protein: CSVWSDPYGYTF.

V usage is TRBV13 and J usage is TRBJ1-5; 9 bases line up with TRBD1. Per germline, CDR1 PRHDT and CDR2 FYEKMQ (reference sequence). Trimming cost V 6 bases and J 3 bases; bases outside gene matches: 3. The CDR3 has 14 residues. DNA for the CDR3: TGTGCCAGCAGACGGACAGGGGACAATCAGCCCCAGCATTTT. Its protein product is CASRRTGDNQPQHF.

The chain is built from TRBV27 and TRBJ1-5; possible D gene TRBD1, 6 bases. V gave up 3 bases and J gave up 0 bases, with 6 bases separating them. Germline V gene sequence: CDR1 MNHEY, CDR2 SMNVEV (reference sequence). The CDR3 contains 14 residues. DNA of the CDR3: TGTGCCAGCAGTTTGGGACATAGCAATCAGCCCCAGCATTTT. Its protein product is CASSLGHSNQPQHF.

The chain has TRBV19 and TRBJ1-4; D call uncertain. Germline-derived CDR1 and CDR2 are LNHDA and SQIVND (reference sequence). This CDR3 is built from 17 residues. V lost 3 bases and J 4 bases, leaving 18 bases between the germline ends. The chain's CDR3 is CASSIRWCRLRNEKLFF. The CDR3 DNA is TGTGCCAGTAGTATTAGGTGGTGCAGGCTGCGTAATGAAAAACTGTTTTTT.

This clone was seen just once. This chain uses TRBV27 with TRBJ1-2; D is unclear. The CDR3 extends over 13 amino acids. The V end was cut by 0 bases, the J end by 5 bases, with 7 bases between. The germline CDR1 and CDR2 sequences are MNHEY and SMNVEV (reference sequence). DNA for the CDR3: TGTGCCAGCAGTTTATCACGGGCGTATGGCTACACCTTC. It specifies CASSLSRAYGYTF.

The chain is built from TRBV27 and TRBJ2-3, with 10 bases identical to TRBD2. The CDR3 loop spans 16 amino acids. Trimming at V came to 5 bases and at J to 0 bases, leaving 5 bases not matched to a gene. Germline CDR1 reads MNHEY; CDR2 reads SMNVEV (reference sequence). In DNA form, the CDR3 reads TGTGCCAGCAGTGCCACTAGCGGGACTAGCACAGATACGCAGTATTTT. The encoded protein is CASSATSGTSTDTQYF.

The chain employs TRBV19 and TRBJ2-7; 7 bases align to TRBD1. CDR1 is LNHDA and CDR2 is SQIVND in the germline V gene (reference sequence). This CDR3 comprises 13 residues. Losses at the gene ends were 6 bases for V and 0 bases for J; bases not matched to a gene: 2. The chain's CDR3 is CASRRTGSYEQYF. The CDR3 DNA is TGTGCCAGTAGACGGACAGGCTCCTACGAGCAGTACTTC.